Sequencing of this T cell receptor (beta chain) was carried out in a study of cytomegalovirus exposure and HLA in healthy donors. Study-wide background: Samples from HLA-typed donors yielded approximately 80 million unique TCRs in an early data release.

V dropped 2 bases and J dropped 7; count of bases not matched to a gene: 4. This CDR3 comprises 14 residues. Germline assignment: CDR1 ENHRY and CDR2 SYGVKD. The PCR had 60 Vbeta and 13 Jbeta primers. Assay used: immunoSEQ multiplex PCR; TCRdb lists only in-frame clones, some missing. Among under 200,000 clones listed, 77% were seen once. The chain couples TRBV10-3 to TRBJ1-2; 10 nucleotides match TRBD1. Sequenced: PBMCs. The TCR comes from a woman aged 40 to 49 in good health and CMV-seropositive. This chain's CDR3 is CAISEDRGRSGYTF. The CDR3 DNA reads TGTGCCATCAGTGAGGACAGGGGGCGTTCTGGCTACACCTTC.